Below are 23 T cell receptor beta chains sequenced from a single sample in a study of control samples from healthy donors and cancer patients. Sequencing used immunoSEQ multiplex PCR; TCRdb keeps in-frame clones, though not all of them. The sample contains 120,000 to 150,000 clones, 80% to 95% of which appear only once. Sequencing was performed on blood. The origin of the receptors is a man younger than 35 in good health.

This clone occurred once. This rearrangement joins TRBV3-1 (or the pseudogene TRBV3-2) to TRBJ2-3, with D tentatively TRBD1 (6 bases). The CDR3 has 15 amino acids. V lost 6 bases, J lost 6 bases, and 19 bases lay in between. Germline CDR1 reads LGHDT; CDR2 reads YNNKEL (reference sequence). In nucleotides, the CDR3 is TGTGCCAGCAGGGTCCAGGCAGGGGCCCCGGATACGCAGTATTTT. Protein sequence: CASRVQAGAPDTQYF.

This clone appeared once. The chain has TRBV10-3 and TRBJ1-3; 7 bases are a match to TRBD1. The V and J ends lost 7 bases and 2 bases, in that order; junction bases with no gene match: 2. The V gene's germline CDR1 is ENHRY and CDR2 SYGVKD. The CDR3 covers 13 residues. The CDR3 region has the DNA TGTGCCATCACAGGGGGTCCTGGAAACACCATATATTTT. Encoded protein: CAITGGPGNTIYF.

The V and J genes are TRBV12-3 or TRBV12-4 and TRBJ1-4; the match to TRBD1 covers 8 bases. J was trimmed by 7 bases and V by 6 bases; bases with no gene match: 4. CDR3 size: 13 residues. CDR3: CASSRDRTEKLFF. CDR3 DNA: TGTGCCAGCAGCCGGGACAGGACTGAAAAACTGTTTTTT.

CDR3 region: CASSEGPLHF. The CDR3 DNA reads as TGTGCCAGCAGTGAGGGGCCCCTCCACTTT. The V gene is TRBV2, the J gene TRBJ1-6; no firm D call. The CDR3 loop spans 10 amino acids. Trimming cost V 3 bases and J 13 bases, with 4 bases left between them. Germline CDR1 SNHLY, CDR2 FYNNEI.

The CDR3 DNA sequence: TGTGCCAGCAGTTTTCGGGGGCGGGTGGGTTCACCCCTCCACTTT. It translates to CASSFRGRVGSPLHF. This chain links TRBV28 with TRBJ1-6; the D gene is possibly TRBD1 (6 bases). The germline CDR1 and CDR2 sequences are MDHEN and SYDVKM. The germline V and J ends were trimmed by 3 bases and 9 bases, with 15 bases remaining between them. The CDR3 covers 15 residues.

The chain employs TRBV19 and TRBJ2-1; TRBD2 matches 7 bases. In germline, CDR1 is LNHDA, CDR2 SQIVND (reference sequence). Trimming took 4 bases from V and 1 from J; bases not matched to a gene: 7. The CDR3 is 16 amino acids. The CDR3 here is CASSTQLGGSYNEQFF. The CDR3, as DNA: TGTGCCAGTAGTACCCAACTGGGAGGGTCCTACAATGAGCAGTTCTTC. The full variable domain, its missing parts supplied by reference TRBV19 and TRBJ2-1, is DGGITQSPKYLFRKEGQNVTLSCEQNLNHDAMYWYRQDPGQGLRLIYYSQIVNDFQKGDIAEGYSVSREKKESFPLTVTSAQKNPTAFYLCASSTQLGGSYNEQFFGPGTRLTVL.

The chain couples TRBV9 to TRBJ1-1, with no clear D. There are 13 residues in the CDR3. Germline CDR1 reads SGDLS; CDR2 reads YYNGEE. The germline V and J ends were trimmed by 1 base and 4 bases, with 8 bases remaining between them. The CDR3 region has the DNA TGTGCCAGCAGCGTACAGGTGGGCACTGAAGCTTTCTTT. Residues: CASSVQVGTEAFF.

The CDR3 protein is CASSFGTDGYSNQPQHF. CDR3 coding DNA: TGTGCCAGCAGTTTTGGAACCGACGGATATAGCAATCAGCCCCAGCATTTT. V usage is TRBV6-2 or TRBV6-3 and J usage is TRBJ1-5; D ambiguous. The ends were cut back, 4 bases at V and 0 bases at J, with 16 bases in the middle. The CDR3 consists of 17 residues. Per germline, CDR1 MNHEY and CDR2 SVGEGT.

The J gene is TRBJ1-1, the V gene TRBV9, with D unresolved. Trimming took 3 bases from V and 0 from J, leaving 12 bases between them. The CDR3 sequence is 15 residues long. Germline V gene lookup returns CDR1 SGDLS and CDR2 YYNGEE. The CDR3 DNA reads TGTGCCAGCAGCGCCTATACAGACCTGAACACTGAAGCTTTCTTT. Translating gives CASSAYTDLNTEAFF.

The genes are TRBV19 and TRBJ1-2, with TRBD1 matching over 11 bases. J gave up 7 bases and V 10 bases, and 14 bases lay outside the gene matches. The CDR3 length is 15 residues. Germline CDR1 and CDR2: LNHDA and SQIVND (reference sequence). The CDR3 nucleotides read TGTGCCACCAGGGACAGGGGGACTCAAGTGGGTGGCTACACCTTC. Residues: CATRDRGTQVGGYTF.

For the CDR3, the DNA is TGTGCCAGCAGTGTCTCCCAGGGAGATACGCAGTATTTT. This codes for CASSVSQGDTQYF. V is TRBV6-4 and J is TRBJ2-3; possible D gene TRBD1, 5 bases. The CDR3 length is 13 residues. Trimming shortened V by 4 bases and J by 5 bases, and 10 bases separated the two germline ends. Germline values: CDR1 MRHNA, CDR2 SNTAGT.

This chain links TRBV9 with TRBJ1-3, with 8 nucleotides matching TRBD1. Germline lookup yields CDR1 SGDLS and CDR2 YYNGEE. The CDR3 spans 14 residues. V lost 7 bases, J lost 5 bases, and 8 bases stayed unmatched. CDR3 sequence reads: CASAPGQARNTIYF. The CDR3 region has the DNA TGTGCCAGCGCCCCGGGACAGGCGCGAAACACCATATATTTT. Full variable domain (missing parts from reference TRBV9 and TRBJ1-3): DSGVTQTPKHLITATGQRVTLRCSPRSGDLSVYWYQQSLDQGLQFLIQYYNGEERAKGNILERFSAQQFPDLHSELNLSSLELGDSALYFCASAPGQARNTIYFGEGSWLTVV.

The chain uses TRBV2 and TRBJ1-1, with 9 positions matching TRBD1. CDR3 size: 15 residues. V lost 5 bases to trimming and J lost 4 bases; unmatched junction nucleotides: 8. Per germline, CDR1 SNHLY and CDR2 FYNNEI. The CDR3 sequence is CASSRQGESVTEAFF. The CDR3 nucleotides read TGTGCCAGCAGTCGACAGGGGGAGTCGGTCACTGAAGCTTTCTTT.

This chain links TRBV15 with TRBJ1-2; D call uncertain. The CDR3 is 13 amino acids. V lost 4 bases and J 4 bases, leaving 10 bases between the germline ends. Germline CDR1 is LNHNV and CDR2 is YYDKDF (reference sequence). CDR3 nucleotides: TGTGCCACCAGCACCCCTCTGGGCTATGGCTACACCTTC. This sequence encodes CATSTPLGYGYTF.

The chain has TRBV12-3 or TRBV12-4 and TRBJ1-2; TRBD1 matches at 9 bases. The trim removed 3 bases at V and 7 bases at J, leaving 3 bases unmatched. This CDR3 spans 13 amino acids. For the CDR3, the DNA is TGTGCCAGCAGTTTGACAGGGGGTAGTGGCTACACCTTC. Encoded protein: CASSLTGGSGYTF.

The chain carries TRBV6-5 and TRBJ2-1, with no clear D. Germline CDR1 is MNHEY and CDR2 is SVGAGI. CDR3 length: 15 residues. The V end lost 6 bases, the J end lost 9 bases, and 21 bases lay between the germline ends. This CDR3 is CASSHVYGSISEQFF. Written as DNA, the CDR3 is TGTGCCAGCAGCCACGTCTATGGTAGTATAAGTGAGCAGTTCTTC.

This clone was counted once. The genes are TRBV19 and TRBJ1-2; D is undetermined. From germline, CDR1 is LNHDA and CDR2 SQIVND (reference sequence). V lost 3 bases, J lost 1 base, and 12 bases lay in between. The CDR3 has 15 residues. CDR3 nucleotides: TGTGCCAGTAGTATTGGGGTCGGTCTTAACTATGGCTACACCTTC. Translating gives CASSIGVGLNYGYTF. Supplemented by reference TRBV19 and TRBJ1-2, the full variable domain reads DGGITQSPKYLFRKEGQNVTLSCEQNLNHDAMYWYRQDPGQGLRLIYYSQIVNDFQKGDIAEGYSVSREKKESFPLTVTSAQKNPTAFYLCASSIGVGLNYGYTFGSGTRLTVV.

V and J are TRBV21-1 and TRBJ2-7; TRBD1, as called in the table, went unchecked against the DNA. TRBV21-1 corresponds to a pseudogene. The CDR3 covers 16 residues. The CDR3 nucleotides are TGTGCCAGCAGCATGTCCGCCGACAGGCTCGGTCGGGAGCAGTACTTC. Residues: CASSMSADRLGREQYF.

This sequence joins TRBV10-3 and TRBJ2-4, with 14 nucleotides matching TRBD2. The CDR3 has 18 amino acids. With V trimmed by 0 bases and J by 6 bases, 7 bases remained unmatched. The germline gives CDR1 ENHRY, CDR2 SYGVKD. The CDR3 loop reads CAISESDGLAGGPNIQYF. The DNA for the CDR3 is TGTGCCATCAGTGAGTCTGACGGACTAGCGGGGGGCCCAAACATTCAGTACTTC.

The chain recombines TRBV20-1 with TRBJ2-3; D not resolved. V dropped 3 bases and J dropped 3 bases, with 7 bases sitting between them. The CDR3 has 12 amino acids. Germline V lookup: CDR1 DFQATT, CDR2 SNEGSKA (reference sequence). In nucleotides, the CDR3 is TGCAGTGCTAGTCGAGGTACAGATACGCAGTATTTT. It translates to CSASRGTDTQYF.

The table lists this clone with a count of one. The chain links TRBV7-9 to TRBJ2-2; D call uncertain. Germline loops: CDR1 SEHNR, CDR2 FQNEAQ (reference sequence). This CDR3 spans 10 amino acids. V was trimmed by 6 bases and J by 10 bases, leaving 6 bases between them. The CDR3 spells CASRSSELFF. The CDR3 nucleotides are TGTGCCAGCAGGTCATCGGAGCTGTTTTTT.

The genes are TRBV3-1 (or the pseudogene TRBV3-2) and TRBJ2-4, with TRBD1 identical over 9 bases. Germline CDR1 LGHDT, CDR2 YNNKEL (reference sequence). The CDR3 consists of 17 residues. Trimming removed 4 bases from V and 8 bases from J; junction bases left unmatched: 15. The CDR3 bases are TGTGCCAGCAGCCGACCCGCTCAGGGACAGGGATCGCACATTCAGTACTTC. Encoded protein: CASSRPAQGQGSHIQYF.

The chain joins TRBV7-9 to TRBJ2-7, with TRBD1 as a possible D gene (6 bases). V shed 3 bases and J shed 3 bases, with 15 bases lying between them. The germline V gene has CDR1 SEHNR and CDR2 FQNEAQ (reference sequence). The length of the CDR3 is 15 residues. The CDR3 DNA reads as TGTGCCAGCAGCTTCGATATCGGCAGGGGCTACGAGCAGTACTTC. As protein: CASSFDIGRGYEQYF.